One sample yielded the 11 T cell receptor beta chains listed below, sequenced in a study of blood T cell repertoires in COVID-19. The data were produced by immunoSEQ multiplex PCR, yet TCRdb's version contains in-frame clones alone and is incomplete. This sample has 28,000 or so clones, with 90% to 95% found just once. The sequenced sample was peripheral blood. The receptors here all came from a human donor in a cohort sampled during active COVID-19.

Only a few counts were recorded for this clone. The CDR3, as DNA: TGTGCCAGCAGGCCCCTTTTCACAGGTGGAAATTCACCCCTCCACTTT. It yields the protein CASRPLFTGGNSPLHF. This chain uses TRBV27 with TRBJ1-6; TRBD1 is a possible D gene (5 bases). CDR1 is MNHEY and CDR2 is SMNVEV in the germline V gene (reference sequence). There are 16 residues in the CDR3. Trimming left V 6 bases short and J 7 bases short, with 19 bases between.

CDR3 in amino acids: CSVAGQPNQPQHF. The CDR3 DNA reads as TGCAGCGTTGCGGGACAGCCTAATCAGCCCCAGCATTTT. The rearrangement links TRBV29-1 to TRBJ1-5; 7 bases fit TRBD1. The CDR3 has 13 amino acids. Germline lookup yields CDR1 SQVTM and CDR2 ANQGSEA. Unmatched junction bases numbered 4, after V lost 4 bases and J lost 4 bases.

The chain combines TRBV11-3 with TRBJ1-1; D may be TRBD1 (5 bases). The CDR3 is 12 residues long. Germline V gene sequence: CDR1 SGHNT, CDR2 YENEEA. Trimming pared 8 bases from V and 5 bases from J, leaving 12 bases between. The CDR3 sequence: CASRPQGTEAFF. Here the CDR3 DNA reads TGTGCCAGCCGACCCCAGGGAACTGAAGCTTTCTTT.

The table lists this clone with a few counts. The J gene is TRBJ2-7, the V gene TRBV19, with a weak D call TRBD1 (6 bases). The CDR3 has 14 residues. The germline V and J ends were trimmed by 5 bases and 9 bases, with 20 bases remaining between them. The germline V gene encodes CDR1 LNHDA and CDR2 SQIVND (reference sequence). CDR3 sequence: CASSGRGPGESQYF. The DNA for the CDR3 is TGTGCCAGTAGTGGCAGGGGACCAGGCGAGTCGCAGTACTTC.

The count of this clone is one. This rearrangement joins TRBV4-1 to TRBJ2-7; 11 bases are shared with TRBD2. J gave up 6 bases and V 1 base, and 5 bases lay outside the gene matches. Germline V gene sequence: CDR1 MGHRA, CDR2 YSYEKL. This CDR3 is 15 amino acids long. The CDR3 DNA reads TGCGCCAGCAGCCAAGGATTAGCGGGGGGGGGCGAGCAGTACTTC. Translated, it gives CASSQGLAGGGEQYF.

The gene calls are TRBV6-2 or TRBV6-3 and TRBJ2-2, with 14 bases fitting TRBD2. Per the germline V gene, CDR1 is MNHEY and CDR2 is SVGEGT. This CDR3 spans 18 amino acids. The V and J ends lost 2 bases and 4 bases, in that order; junction bases with no gene match: 6. The CDR3 spells CASSYTTSGRASTGELFF. CDR3 nucleotides: TGTGCCAGCAGTTACACGACTAGCGGGAGGGCCAGCACCGGGGAGCTGTTTTTT.

V usage is TRBV19 and J usage is TRBJ1-6; a weak D match, TRBD1 (6 bases). Per the germline V gene, CDR1 is LNHDA and CDR2 is SQIVND (reference sequence). The CDR3 has 14 residues. V was cut by 5 bases and J by 10 bases, with 15 bases left in between. DNA of the CDR3: TGTGCCAGTAGTGAACAGGGTGGGCGCTCACCCCTCCACTTT. This encodes CASSEQGGRSPLHF.

V usage is TRBV27 and J usage is TRBJ2-3, with D maybe TRBD2 (7 bases). The CDR3 loop spans 19 amino acids. Trimming shortened V by 7 bases and J by 0 bases, and 26 bases separated the two germline ends. Germline V gives CDR1 MNHEY, CDR2 SMNVEV (reference sequence). The CDR3 spells CASTPQGRESPRSTDTQYF. CDR3 nucleotides: TGTGCCAGCACCCCCCAGGGGCGGGAGTCCCCTCGGAGCACAGATACGCAGTATTTT.

This chain uses TRBV5-6 with TRBJ2-1, with 10 bases matching TRBD2. CDR1 and CDR2 from the germline V gene are SGHDT and YYEEEE. CDR3 length: 19 amino acids. V dropped 4 bases and J dropped 0; count of bases not matched to a gene: 13. The CDR3 DNA reads as TGTGCCAGCAGCCCTTTGCTAGCGGGAGATAAGAGCTCCTACAATGAGCAGTTCTTC. The encoded protein is CASSPLLAGDKSSYNEQFF.

The V gene is TRBV29-1, the J gene TRBJ1-1; unclear D gene. The V gene lost 3 bases and the J gene lost 11 bases, with 19 bases spanning the gap. Germline assignment: CDR1 SQVTM and CDR2 ANQGSEA. The length of the CDR3 is 13 residues. The CDR3 loop reads CSVEEGGILRAFF. The DNA for the CDR3 is TGCAGCGTTGAGGAGGGAGGAATATTGAGGGCTTTCTTT.

This chain connects TRBV6-5 to TRBJ1-5, with D hard to call. Germline CDR1 is MNHEY and CDR2 is SVGAGI. CDR3 length: 16 residues. Trimming removed 0 bases at V and 1 base at J, with 10 bases between. The CDR3 DNA sequence: TGTGCCAGCAGTTACTCGTCGGGTGGGAGCAATCAGCCCCAGCATTTT. It specifies CASSYSSGGSNQPQHF.